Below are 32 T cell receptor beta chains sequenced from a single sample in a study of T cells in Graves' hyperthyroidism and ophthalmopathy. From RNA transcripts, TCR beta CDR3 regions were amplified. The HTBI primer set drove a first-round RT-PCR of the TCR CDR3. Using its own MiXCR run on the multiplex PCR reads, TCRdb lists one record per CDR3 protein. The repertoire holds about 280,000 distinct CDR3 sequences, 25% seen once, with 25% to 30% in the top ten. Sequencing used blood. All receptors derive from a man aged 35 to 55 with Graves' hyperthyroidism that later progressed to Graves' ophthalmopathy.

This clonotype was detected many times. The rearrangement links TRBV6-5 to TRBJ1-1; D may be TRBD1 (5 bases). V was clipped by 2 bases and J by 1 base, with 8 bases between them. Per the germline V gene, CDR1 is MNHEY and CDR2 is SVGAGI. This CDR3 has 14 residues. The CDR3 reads CASSYDRKNTEAFF. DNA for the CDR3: TGTGCCAGCAGTTACGACAGAAAGAACACTGAAGCTTTCTTT.

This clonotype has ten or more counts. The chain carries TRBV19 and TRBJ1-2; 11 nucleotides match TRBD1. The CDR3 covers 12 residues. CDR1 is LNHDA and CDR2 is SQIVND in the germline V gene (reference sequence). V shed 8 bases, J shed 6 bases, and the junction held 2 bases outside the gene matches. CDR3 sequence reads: CASRTGGNGYTF. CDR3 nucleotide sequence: TGTGCCAGTCGGACAGGGGGCAATGGCTACACCTTC.

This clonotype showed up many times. The CDR3 nucleotides are TGCGCCAGCAGTGAGTCGATGTTGTTCGAAGGAGGGCCGGAGACCCAGTACTTC. Amino acid sequence: CASSESMLFEGGPETQYF. The J gene is TRBJ2-5, the V gene TRBV10-1, with D tentatively TRBD2 (6 bases). The CDR3 extends over 18 amino acids. V was cut by 0 bases and J by 5 bases, with 22 bases left in between. The germline V gene encodes CDR1 WNHNN and CDR2 SYGVQD (reference sequence).

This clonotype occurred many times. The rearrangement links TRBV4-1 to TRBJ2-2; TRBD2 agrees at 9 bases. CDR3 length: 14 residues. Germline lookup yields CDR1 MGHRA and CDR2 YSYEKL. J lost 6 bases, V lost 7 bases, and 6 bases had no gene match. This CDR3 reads CASNIAGVPGELFF. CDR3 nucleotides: TGCGCCAGCAATATAGCGGGAGTACCCGGGGAGCTGTTTTTT.

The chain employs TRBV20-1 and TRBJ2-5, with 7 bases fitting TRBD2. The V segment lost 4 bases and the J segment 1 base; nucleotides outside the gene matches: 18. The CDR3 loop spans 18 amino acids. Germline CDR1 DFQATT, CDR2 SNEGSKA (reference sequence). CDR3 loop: CSATPLGRTTYTQETQYF. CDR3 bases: TGCAGTGCTACTCCGCTCGGGAGGACTACCTACACCCAAGAGACCCAGTACTTC.

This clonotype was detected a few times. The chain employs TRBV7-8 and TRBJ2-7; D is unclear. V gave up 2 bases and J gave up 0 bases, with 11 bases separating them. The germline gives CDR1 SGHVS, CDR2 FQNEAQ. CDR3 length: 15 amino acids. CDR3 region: CASSLKSLTSYEQYF. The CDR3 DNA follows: TGTGCCAGCAGCTTAAAATCCCTAACCTCCTACGAGCAGTACTTC.

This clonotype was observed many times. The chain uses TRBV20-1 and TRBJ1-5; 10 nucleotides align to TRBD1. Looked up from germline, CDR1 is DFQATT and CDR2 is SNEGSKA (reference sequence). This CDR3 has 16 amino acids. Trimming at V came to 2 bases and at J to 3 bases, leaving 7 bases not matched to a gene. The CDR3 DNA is TGCAGTGCTAGATCGGGGACAGGGGCCGCCAATCAGCCCCAGCATTTT. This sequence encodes CSARSGTGAANQPQHF.

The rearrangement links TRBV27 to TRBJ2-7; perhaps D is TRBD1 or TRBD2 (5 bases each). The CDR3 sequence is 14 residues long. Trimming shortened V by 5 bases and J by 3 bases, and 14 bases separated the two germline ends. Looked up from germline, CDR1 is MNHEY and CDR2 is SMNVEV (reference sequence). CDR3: CASSQPGRVYEQYF. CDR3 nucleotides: TGTGCCAGCAGTCAACCGGGACGTGTCTACGAGCAGTACTTC.

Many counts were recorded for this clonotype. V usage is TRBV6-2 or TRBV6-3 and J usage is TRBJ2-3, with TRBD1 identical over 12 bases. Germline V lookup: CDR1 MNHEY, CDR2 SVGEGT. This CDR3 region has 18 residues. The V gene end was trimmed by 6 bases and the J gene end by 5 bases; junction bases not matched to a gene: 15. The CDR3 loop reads CASRPAGTGGVQGDTQYF. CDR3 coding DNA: TGTGCCAGCAGACCCGCCGGGACAGGGGGCGTTCAGGGAGATACGCAGTATTTT.

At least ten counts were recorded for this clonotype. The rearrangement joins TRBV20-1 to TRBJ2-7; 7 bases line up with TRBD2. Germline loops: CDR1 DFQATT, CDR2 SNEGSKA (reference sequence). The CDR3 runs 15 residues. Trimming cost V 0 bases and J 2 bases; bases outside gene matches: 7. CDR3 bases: TGCAGTGCTAGAGATGGGGGGGGGATAGCCTACGAGCAGTACTTC. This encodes CSARDGGGIAYEQYF.

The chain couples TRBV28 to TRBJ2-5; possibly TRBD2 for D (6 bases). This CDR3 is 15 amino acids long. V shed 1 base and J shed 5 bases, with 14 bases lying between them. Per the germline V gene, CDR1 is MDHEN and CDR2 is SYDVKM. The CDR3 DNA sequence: TGTGCCAGCAGTTTATATGGAGGGCCGGGTGAGACCCAGTACTTC. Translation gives CASSLYGGPGETQYF.

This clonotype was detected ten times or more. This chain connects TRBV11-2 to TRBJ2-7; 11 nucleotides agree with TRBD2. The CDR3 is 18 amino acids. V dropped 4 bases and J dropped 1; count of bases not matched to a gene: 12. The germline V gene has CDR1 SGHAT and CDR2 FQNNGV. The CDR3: CASSSRGTSGSISYEQYF. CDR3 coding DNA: TGTGCCAGCAGCTCGAGGGGTACTAGCGGGAGCATTTCCTACGAGCAGTACTTC. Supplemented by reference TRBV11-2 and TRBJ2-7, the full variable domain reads EAGVAQSPRYKIIEKRQSVAFWCNPISGHATLYWYQQILGQGPKLLIQFQNNGVVDDSQLPKDRFSAERLKGVDSTLKIQPAKLEDSAVYLCASSSRGTSGSISYEQYFGPGTRLTVT.

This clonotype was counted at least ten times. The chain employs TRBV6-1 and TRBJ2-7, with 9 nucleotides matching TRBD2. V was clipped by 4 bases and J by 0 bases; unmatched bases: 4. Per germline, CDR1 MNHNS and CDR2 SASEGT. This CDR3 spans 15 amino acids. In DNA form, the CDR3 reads TGTGCCAGCAGTGGGACTAGCGCGAGCTCCTACGAGCAGTACTTC. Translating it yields CASSGTSASSYEQYF.

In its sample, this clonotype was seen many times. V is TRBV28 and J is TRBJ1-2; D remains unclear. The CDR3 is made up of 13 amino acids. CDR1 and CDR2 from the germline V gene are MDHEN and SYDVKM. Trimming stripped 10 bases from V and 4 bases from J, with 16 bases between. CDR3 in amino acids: CATDKTRGYGYTF. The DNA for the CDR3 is TGTGCCACCGACAAAACCAGAGGCTATGGCTACACCTTC.

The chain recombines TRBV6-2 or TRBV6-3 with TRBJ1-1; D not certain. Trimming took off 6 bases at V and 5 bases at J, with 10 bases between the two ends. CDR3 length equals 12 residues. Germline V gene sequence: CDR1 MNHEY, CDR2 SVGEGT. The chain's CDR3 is CASRDTWTEAFF. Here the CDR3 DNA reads TGTGCCAGCAGGGATACGTGGACTGAAGCTTTCTTT.

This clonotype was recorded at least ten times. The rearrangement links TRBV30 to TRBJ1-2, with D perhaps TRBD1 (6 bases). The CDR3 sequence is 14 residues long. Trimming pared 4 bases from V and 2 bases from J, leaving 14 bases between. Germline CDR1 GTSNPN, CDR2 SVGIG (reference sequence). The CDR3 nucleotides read TGTGCCTGGAACCGTCCGGGACAAAACTATGGCTACACCTTC. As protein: CAWNRPGQNYGYTF.

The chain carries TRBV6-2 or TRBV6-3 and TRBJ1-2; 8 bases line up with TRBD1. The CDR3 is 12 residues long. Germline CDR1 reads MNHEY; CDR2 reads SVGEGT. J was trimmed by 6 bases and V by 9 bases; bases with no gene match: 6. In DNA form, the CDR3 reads TGTGCCAGTAGGACAGGGTCCCATGGCTACACCTTC. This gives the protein CASRTGSHGYTF.

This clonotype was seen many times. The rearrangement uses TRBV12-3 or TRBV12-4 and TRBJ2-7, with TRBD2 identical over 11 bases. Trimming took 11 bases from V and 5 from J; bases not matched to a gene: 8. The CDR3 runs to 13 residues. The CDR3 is CAVGLAGFNEQYF. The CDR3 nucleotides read TGTGCCGTTGGACTAGCGGGTTTCAACGAGCAGTACTTC.

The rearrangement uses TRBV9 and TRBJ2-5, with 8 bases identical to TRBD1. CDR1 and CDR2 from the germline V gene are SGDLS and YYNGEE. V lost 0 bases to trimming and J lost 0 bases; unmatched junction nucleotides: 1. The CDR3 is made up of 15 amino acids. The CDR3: CASSVGQGHQETQYF. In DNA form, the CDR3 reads TGTGCCAGCAGCGTAGGACAGGGGCACCAAGAGACCCAGTACTTC.

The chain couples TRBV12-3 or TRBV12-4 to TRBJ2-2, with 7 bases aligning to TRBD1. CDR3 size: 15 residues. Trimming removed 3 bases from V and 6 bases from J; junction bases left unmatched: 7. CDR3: CASSFGDSSPGELFF. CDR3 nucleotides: TGTGCCAGCAGTTTCGGGGACAGCTCACCCGGGGAGCTGTTTTTT.

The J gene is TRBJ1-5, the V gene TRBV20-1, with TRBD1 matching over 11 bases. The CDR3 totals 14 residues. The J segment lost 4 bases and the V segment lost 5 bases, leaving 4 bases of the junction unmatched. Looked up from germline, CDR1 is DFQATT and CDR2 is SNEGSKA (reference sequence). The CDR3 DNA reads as TGCAGTGCTTGGGACAGGGGGACTAATCAGCCCCAGCATTTT. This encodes CSAWDRGTNQPQHF.

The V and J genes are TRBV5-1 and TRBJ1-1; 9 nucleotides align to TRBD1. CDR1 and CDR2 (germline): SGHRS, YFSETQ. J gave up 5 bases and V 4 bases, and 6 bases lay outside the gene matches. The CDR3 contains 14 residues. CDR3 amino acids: CASSRDRELTEAFF. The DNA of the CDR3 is TGCGCCAGCAGCCGGGACAGGGAGCTAACTGAAGCTTTCTTT.

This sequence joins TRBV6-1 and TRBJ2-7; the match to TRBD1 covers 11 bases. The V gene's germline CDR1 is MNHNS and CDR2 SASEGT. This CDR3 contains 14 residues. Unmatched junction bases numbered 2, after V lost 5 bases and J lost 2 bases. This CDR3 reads CASSRTGGPYEQYF. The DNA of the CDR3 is TGTGCCAGCAGTCGGACAGGGGGCCCCTACGAGCAGTACTTC.

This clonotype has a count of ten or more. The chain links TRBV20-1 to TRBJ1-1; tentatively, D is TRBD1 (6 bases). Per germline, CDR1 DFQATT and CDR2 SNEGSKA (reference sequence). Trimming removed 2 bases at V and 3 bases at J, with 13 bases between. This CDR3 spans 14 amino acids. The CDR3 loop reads CSARQGWEDTEAFF. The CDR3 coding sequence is TGCAGTGCTAGACAGGGGTGGGAGGACACTGAAGCTTTCTTT.

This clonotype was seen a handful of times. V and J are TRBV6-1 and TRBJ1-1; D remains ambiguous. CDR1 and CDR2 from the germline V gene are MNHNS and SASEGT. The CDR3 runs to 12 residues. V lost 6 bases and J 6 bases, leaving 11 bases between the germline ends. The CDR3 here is CASRVRDSEAFF. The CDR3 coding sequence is TGTGCCAGCAGGGTACGGGATTCTGAAGCTTTCTTT.

CDR3 residues: CASSYGQPDPYGYTF. CDR3 bases: TGTGCCAGCAGTTACGGACAGCCGGACCCCTATGGCTACACCTTC. The chain recombines TRBV6-2 or TRBV6-3 with TRBJ1-2; a weak D match, TRBD1 (6 bases). V was clipped by 2 bases and J by 4 bases, with 14 bases between them. CDR3 length equals 15 residues. Germline CDR1 reads MNHEY; CDR2 reads SVGEGT.

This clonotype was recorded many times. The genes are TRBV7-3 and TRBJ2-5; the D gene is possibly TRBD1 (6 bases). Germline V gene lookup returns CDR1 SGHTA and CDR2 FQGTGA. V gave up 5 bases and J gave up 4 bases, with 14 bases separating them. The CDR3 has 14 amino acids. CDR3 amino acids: CASSPTRGVETQYF. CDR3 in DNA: TGTGCCAGCAGCCCAACCAGGGGCGTAGAGACCCAGTACTTC.

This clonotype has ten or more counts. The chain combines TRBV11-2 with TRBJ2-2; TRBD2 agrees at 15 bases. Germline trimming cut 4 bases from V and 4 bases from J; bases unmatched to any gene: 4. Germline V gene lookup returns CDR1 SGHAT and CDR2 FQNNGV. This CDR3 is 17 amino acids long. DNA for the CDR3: TGTGCCAGCAGCTACTCGGGACTAGCGGGGGGCACCGGGGAGCTGTTTTTT. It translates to CASSYSGLAGGTGELFF.

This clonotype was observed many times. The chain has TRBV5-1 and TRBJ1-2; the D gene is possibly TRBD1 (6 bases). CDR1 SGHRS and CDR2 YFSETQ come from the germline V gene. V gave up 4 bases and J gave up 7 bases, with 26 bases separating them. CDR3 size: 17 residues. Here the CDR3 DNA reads TGCGCCAGCAGCGAATGGAGGGGGTCCGGTCTATCCCGTGGCTACACCTTC. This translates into CASSEWRGSGLSRGYTF.

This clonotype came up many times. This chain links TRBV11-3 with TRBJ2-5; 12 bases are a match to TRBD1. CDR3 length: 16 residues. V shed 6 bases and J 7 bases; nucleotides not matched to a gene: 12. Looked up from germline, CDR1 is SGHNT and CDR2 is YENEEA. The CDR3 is CASRNRLGQGARTQYF. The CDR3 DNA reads TGTGCCAGCAGAAACCGCTTGGGACAGGGGGCGCGGACCCAGTACTTC.

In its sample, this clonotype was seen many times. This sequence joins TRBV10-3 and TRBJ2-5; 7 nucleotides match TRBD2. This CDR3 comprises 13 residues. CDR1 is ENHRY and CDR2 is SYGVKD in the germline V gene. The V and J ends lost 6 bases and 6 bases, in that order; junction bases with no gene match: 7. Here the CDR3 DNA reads TGTGCCATCAGCGTTAAGCGGGAAAAGACCCAGTACTTC. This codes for CAISVKREKTQYF.

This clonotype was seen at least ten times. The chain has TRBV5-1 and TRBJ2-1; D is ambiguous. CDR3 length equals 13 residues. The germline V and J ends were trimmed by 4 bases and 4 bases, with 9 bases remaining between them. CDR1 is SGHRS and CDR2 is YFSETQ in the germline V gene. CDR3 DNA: TGCGCCAGCAGCCTGGCAGATTACAATGAGCAGTTCTTC. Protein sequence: CASSLADYNEQFF.